This TCR beta chain emerged from a study of blood T cell repertoires in COVID-19. The wider study: Donors in the United States, Italy and Spain gave samples during acute or convalescent COVID-19.

The method was immunoSEQ multiplex PCR; TCRdb's version includes in-frame clones alone and lacks a portion of them. The repertoire has hundreds of thousands of clones, roughly nine tenths of them found once; the top ten carry 2.5% to 3%. Categorization into cohorts depended on clinical history that participants reported. This CDR3 has 16 amino acids. The V end was cut by 0 bases, the J end by 10 bases, with 16 bases between. Germline CDR1 is KGHSH and CDR2 is LQKENI. Sequences were obtained from PBMCs or T cells enriched from blood (not recorded which). The chain has TRBV18 and TRBJ1-6; D is uncertain. The source of this sequence is a woman in her fifties or sixties who had recovered from COVID-19. The CDR3 coding sequence is TGTGCCAGCTCACCACCGACGACCGAGGGTAAATCACCCCTCCACTTT. This gives the protein CASSPPTTEGKSPLHF.